One and the same sample provided the 3 T cell receptor beta chains below, sequenced in a study of T cell responses to AZD1222 COVID-19 vaccine. Libraries were prepared by immunoSEQ multiplex PCR; TCRdb keeps only in-frame clonotypes and omits some of them. The repertoire includes fewer than 250,000 clones, roughly 91% of them detected once, and approximately 1% sits in the top ten. The source material was peripheral blood, sampled on day 0 of MenACWY control vaccination. These receptors all come from an adult in good health.

This clone was recorded once. The CDR3 bases are TGTGCCAGCAGCTTAGCTCTACCGCTGAATGAAGCTTTCTTT. It codes for CASSLALPLNEAFF. The rearrangement uses TRBV7-9 and TRBJ1-1; no reliable D call. CDR3 length equals 14 residues. The ends were cut back, 0 bases at V and 7 bases at J, with 12 bases in the middle. Germline V gives CDR1 SEHNR, CDR2 FQNEAQ (reference sequence).

The V call is TRBV28, the J call TRBJ1-4; no firm D call. Germline lookup yields CDR1 MDHEN and CDR2 SYDVKM. The CDR3 extends over 12 amino acids. Trimming left V 8 bases short and J 8 bases short, with 12 bases between. The CDR3 is CASRVSREKLFF. The CDR3 coding sequence is TGTGCCAGCCGGGTTTCGAGGGAAAAACTGTTTTTT.

The chain recombines TRBV3-1 (or the pseudogene TRBV3-2) with TRBJ2-2; 8 nucleotides agree with TRBD1. V dropped 2 bases and J dropped 4; count of bases not matched to a gene: 0. Germline CDR1 LGHDT, CDR2 YNNKEL (reference sequence). This CDR3 comprises 14 residues. Here the CDR3 reads CASSQQGATGELFF. Written as DNA, the CDR3 is TGTGCCAGCAGCCAACAGGGGGCCACCGGGGAGCTGTTTTTT.